These 21 T cell receptor beta chains share one sample of origin, sequenced in a study of siplizumab effects on memory and regulatory T cells. Repertoires were generated with immunoSEQ multiplex PCR, while TCRdb's copy carries only in-frame clones and drops some. This table holds about 52,000 clones, 95% to 97% found once. Sequencing was carried out using naive CD4+ T cells sorted from blood. These receptors originate from a human donor in good health.

V is TRBV11-1 and J is TRBJ1-5; the match to TRBD1 covers 8 bases. The CDR3 sequence is 15 residues long. Germline CDR1 is SGHAT and CDR2 is FQDESV (reference sequence). Trimming removed 5 bases from V and 7 bases from J; junction bases left unmatched: 10. CDR3 protein: CASSRGQGAPQPQHF. CDR3 in DNA: TGTGCCAGCAGCCGAGGACAGGGAGCGCCACAGCCCCAGCATTTT.

The V and J genes are TRBV7-9 and TRBJ2-1, with D unresolved. Per germline, CDR1 SEHNR and CDR2 FQNEAQ (reference sequence). Trimming pared 4 bases from V and 5 bases from J, leaving 15 bases between. The CDR3 totals 15 residues. The CDR3 region is CASSSPGGRNNEQFF. The CDR3, as DNA: TGTGCCAGCAGCTCTCCGGGCGGCAGGAACAATGAGCAGTTCTTC. Based on the CDR3 plus reference TRBV7-9 and TRBJ2-1, the full variable domain is DTGVSQNPRHKITKRGQNVTFRCDPISEHNRLYWYRQTLGQGPEFLTYFQNEAQLEKSRLLSDRFSAERPKGSFSTLEIQRTEQGDSAMYLCASSSPGGRNNEQFFGPGTRLTVL.

The V gene is TRBV18, the J gene TRBJ2-2; tentatively, D is TRBD1 or TRBD2 (5 bases each). In germline, CDR1 is KGHSH, CDR2 LQKENI. V dropped 5 bases and J dropped 1 base, with 14 bases sitting between them. CDR3 size: 16 residues. This CDR3 reads CASSATGTQNTGELFF. The DNA of the CDR3 is TGTGCCAGCTCAGCTACCGGGACCCAGAACACCGGGGAGCTGTTTTTT. Together with reference TRBV18 and TRBJ2-2, the CDR3 gives the full variable domain: NAGVMQNPRHLVRRRGQEARLRCSPMKGHSHVYWYRQLPEEGLKFMVYLQKENIIDESGMPKERFSAEFPKEGPSILRIQQVVRGDSAAYFCASSATGTQNTGELFFGEGSRLTVL.

The chain recombines TRBV30 with TRBJ2-1, with 7 bases lining up with TRBD2. Losses at the gene ends were 4 bases for V and 5 bases for J; bases not matched to a gene: 14. There are 16 residues in the CDR3. CDR1 and CDR2 (germline): GTSNPN, SVGIG (reference sequence). CDR3 protein: CAWTRGEGRGNNEQFF. CDR3 nucleotides: TGTGCCTGGACACGGGGGGAGGGCCGTGGGAACAATGAGCAGTTCTTC.

The count of this clone is one. The V gene is TRBV30, the J gene TRBJ2-1; D possibly corresponds to TRBD1 (5 bases). Trimming left V 2 bases short and J 8 bases short, with 7 bases between. Germline V lookup: CDR1 GTSNPN, CDR2 SVGIG (reference sequence). The length of the CDR3 is 11 residues. The CDR3 DNA reads TGTGCCTGGAGTCCAGGGTATGAGCAGTTCTTC. Translated, it gives CAWSPGYEQFF.

This chain links TRBV9 with TRBJ1-3, with 8 bases identical to TRBD1. The germline V gene encodes CDR1 SGDLS and CDR2 YYNGEE. V lost 3 bases, J lost 0 bases, and 8 bases stayed unmatched. The CDR3 contains 17 residues. As DNA, the CDR3 is TGTGCCAGCAGCGGCCACAGGGGGGTCTACTCTGGAAACACCATATATTTT. This translates into CASSGHRGVYSGNTIYF.

The chain couples TRBV6-5 to TRBJ2-1, with 8 nucleotides matching TRBD2. This CDR3 is 15 amino acids long. Trimming took 2 bases from V and 4 from J; bases not matched to a gene: 4. Germline V gene lookup returns CDR1 MNHEY and CDR2 SVGAGI. CDR3 nucleotides: TGTGCCAGCAGTTACCTGGCTAGCGGGTACAATGAGCAGTTCTTC. Protein: CASSYLASGYNEQFF.

J is TRBJ2-3 and V is TRBV9; D tentatively fits TRBD1 or TRBD2 (5 bases each). Looked up from germline, CDR1 is SGDLS and CDR2 is YYNGEE. V lost 2 bases to trimming and J lost 6 bases, with 13 bases between them. CDR3 length: 14 residues. CDR3: CASSVGTRPDTQYF. In nucleotides, the CDR3 is TGTGCCAGCAGCGTCGGGACCCGACCCGATACGCAGTATTTT. The variable domain in full, with the rest retrieved from reference TRBV9 and TRBJ2-3, is DSGVTQTPKHLITATGQRVTLRCSPRSGDLSVYWYQQSLDQGLQFLIQYYNGEERAKGNILERFSAQQFPDLHSELNLSSLELGDSALYFCASSVGTRPDTQYFGPGTRLTVL.

This rearrangement joins TRBV6-1 to TRBJ1-2; 7 positions agree with TRBD1. Germline V CDR1 and CDR2: MNHNS, SASEGT. V was clipped by 1 base and J by 10 bases; unmatched bases: 12. The CDR3 totals 15 residues. CDR3 sequence (DNA): TGTGCCAGCAGTGAAGGAGGGGGCCAGTATACTGCCTACACCTTC. Translated: CASSEGGGQYTAYTF.

CDR3 residues: CASSLAGTGLLSPLHF. CDR3 coding DNA: TGTGCCAGCAGCTTGGCCGGGACAGGCCTACTTTCACCCCTCCACTTT. This chain connects TRBV7-8 to TRBJ1-6; 8 nucleotides agree with TRBD1. The ends lost 3 bases at V and 9 bases at J; junction bases unmatched: 10. The CDR3 runs to 16 residues. Germline assignment: CDR1 SGHVS and CDR2 FQNEAQ.

This rearrangement joins TRBV5-4 to TRBJ2-7, with 11 bases fitting TRBD1. The CDR3 extends over 15 amino acids. Germline CDR1 is SGHNT and CDR2 is YYREEE (reference sequence). V was clipped by 4 bases and J by 3 bases; unmatched bases: 6. The CDR3 protein is CASSTGQGADYEQYF. As DNA, the CDR3 is TGTGCCAGCAGCACCGGACAGGGGGCGGACTACGAGCAGTACTTC.

V is TRBV23-1 and J is TRBJ2-7; perhaps TRBD1 as D (6 bases). TRBV23-1 is filed as an ORF, its function uncertain. The CDR3 totals 14 residues. V dropped 8 bases and J dropped 2 bases, with 16 bases sitting between them. In DNA, the CDR3 is TGCGCCAGCGGACCCGGGACAAATACCTACGAGCAGTACTTC. This sequence encodes CASGPGTNTYEQYF.

The chain couples TRBV5-1 to TRBJ2-5; 15 nucleotides align to TRBD2. Trimming took 6 bases from V and 5 from J; bases not matched to a gene: 8. Germline CDR1 SGHRS, CDR2 YFSETQ. This CDR3 is 16 amino acids long. CDR3 region: CASNPGLAGGRETQYF. CDR3 nucleotides: TGCGCCAGCAACCCCGGACTAGCGGGAGGGCGTGAGACCCAGTACTTC. Supplemented by reference TRBV5-1 and TRBJ2-5, the full variable domain reads KAGVTQTPRYLIKTRGQQVTLSCSPISGHRSVSWYQQTPGQGLQFLFEYFSETQRNKGNFPGRFSGRQFSNSRSEMNVSTLELGDSALYLCASNPGLAGGRETQYFGPGTRLLVL.

The J gene is TRBJ2-2, the V gene TRBV5-6; D call uncertain. This CDR3 comprises 14 residues. The germline CDR1 and CDR2 sequences are SGHDT and YYEEEE. Trimming shortened V by 1 base and J by 4 bases, and 8 bases separated the two germline ends. The CDR3 protein is CASSLIGVTGELFF. The CDR3 nucleotides are TGTGCCAGCAGCTTGATAGGAGTCACCGGGGAGCTGTTTTTT.

The CDR3 loop is CASSWGAGSGYTF. The CDR3, as DNA: TGTGCCAGCAGCTGGGGGGCTGGGAGTGGCTACACCTTC. The genes are TRBV6-5 and TRBJ1-2; possibly TRBD1 for D (6 bases). Trimming left V 6 bases short and J 7 bases short, with 15 bases between. Germline assignment: CDR1 MNHEY and CDR2 SVGAGI. CDR3 size: 13 residues.

This chain joins TRBV5-4 and TRBJ2-6, with 9 bases identical to TRBD1. V was clipped by 4 bases and J by 1 base; unmatched bases: 6. The CDR3 spans 17 residues. The germline V gene has CDR1 SGHNT and CDR2 YYREEE (reference sequence). CDR3 sequence: CASSPTGQGSGANVLTF. The CDR3 nucleotides read TGTGCCAGCAGCCCTACGGGACAGGGTTCTGGGGCCAACGTCCTGACTTTC.

The chain links TRBV27 to TRBJ2-6; D is unclear. The V end lost 6 bases, the J end lost 1 base, and 7 bases lay between the germline ends. Germline-derived CDR1 and CDR2 are MNHEY and SMNVEV (reference sequence). The CDR3 consists of 14 residues. Here the CDR3 reads CASSPRSGANVLTF. In nucleotides, the CDR3 is TGTGCCAGCAGCCCCCGTTCTGGGGCCAACGTCCTGACTTTC.

This chain connects TRBV10-3 to TRBJ1-2; unclear D gene. The CDR3 length is 13 residues. Germline loops: CDR1 ENHRY, CDR2 SYGVKD. The V and J ends lost 4 bases and 3 bases respectively, with 9 bases between them. The CDR3 sequence: CAISVGSDYGYTF. The CDR3 nucleotides read TGTGCCATCAGTGTGGGGAGTGACTATGGCTACACCTTC.

The chain is built from TRBV21-1 and TRBJ2-4; the table calls TRBD1, which could not be checked here. TRBV21-1 has pseudogene status. The CDR3 totals 19 residues. Here the CDR3 reads CASSKVRTGVIGAKNIQYF. DNA of the CDR3: TGTGCCAGCAGCAAAGTACGGACAGGGGTAATCGGAGCCAAAAACATTCAGTACTTC.

This clone was seen just once. The chain recombines TRBV4-2 with TRBJ2-7, with D possibly being TRBD1 or TRBD2 (5 bases each). V lost 5 bases and J lost 5, with 19 bases in between. In germline, CDR1 is LGHNA, CDR2 YNFKEQ. The length of the CDR3 is 15 residues. The CDR3 nucleotides read TGTGCCAGCAGCAGGGTTATGGGGGATAGCCACGAGCAGTACTTC. As protein: CASSRVMGDSHEQYF.

A single count supports this clone. V is TRBV29-1 and J is TRBJ2-3, with D tentatively TRBD2 (5 bases). The CDR3 runs 13 residues. Germline loops: CDR1 SQVTM, CDR2 ANQGSEA. V lost 7 bases and J 2 bases, leaving 13 bases between the germline ends. CDR3 bases: TGCAGCGCAGAGCGGCAGAACACAGATACGCAGTATTTT. Its protein is CSAERQNTDTQYF.